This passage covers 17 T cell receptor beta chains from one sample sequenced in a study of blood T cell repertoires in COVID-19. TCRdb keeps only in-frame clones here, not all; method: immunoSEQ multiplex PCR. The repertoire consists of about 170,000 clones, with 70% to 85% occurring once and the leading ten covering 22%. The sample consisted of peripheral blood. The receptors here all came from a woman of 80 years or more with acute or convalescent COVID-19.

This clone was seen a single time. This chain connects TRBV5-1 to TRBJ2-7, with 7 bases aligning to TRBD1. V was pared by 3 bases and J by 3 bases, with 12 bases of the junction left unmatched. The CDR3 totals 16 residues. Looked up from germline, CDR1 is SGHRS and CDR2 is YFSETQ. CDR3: CASSSTQRGPNYEQYF. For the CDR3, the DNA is TGCGCCAGCAGCTCCACCCAAAGGGGGCCCAACTACGAGCAGTACTTC.

The CDR3 reads CASSQGWATDTQYF. CDR3 DNA sequence: TGTGCCAGCAGCCAAGGGTGGGCCACAGATACGCAGTATTTT. The genes are TRBV14 and TRBJ2-3; no definite D call. Germline V CDR1 and CDR2: SGHDN, FVKESK. Between the trimmed V and J ends, which lost 1 base and 2 bases, there was a span of 7 bases. The CDR3 runs to 14 residues.

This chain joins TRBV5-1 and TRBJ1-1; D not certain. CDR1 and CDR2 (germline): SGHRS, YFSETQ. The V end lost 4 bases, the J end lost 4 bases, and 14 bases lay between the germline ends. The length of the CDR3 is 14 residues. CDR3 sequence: CASSPHGGGTEAFF. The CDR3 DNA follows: TGCGCCAGCAGCCCACACGGAGGAGGCACTGAAGCTTTCTTT.

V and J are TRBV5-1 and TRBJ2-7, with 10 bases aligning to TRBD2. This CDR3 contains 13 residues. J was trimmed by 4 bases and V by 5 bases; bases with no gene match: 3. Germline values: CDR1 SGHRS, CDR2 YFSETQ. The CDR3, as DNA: TGCGCCAGCAGGCCTAGCGGGAGTTACGAGCAGTACTTC. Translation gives CASRPSGSYEQYF.

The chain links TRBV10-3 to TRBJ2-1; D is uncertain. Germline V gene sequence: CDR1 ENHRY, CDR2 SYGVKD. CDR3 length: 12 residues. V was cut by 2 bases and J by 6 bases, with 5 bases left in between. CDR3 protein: CAISEAANEQFF. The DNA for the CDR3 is TGTGCCATCAGTGAGGCGGCCAATGAGCAGTTCTTC.

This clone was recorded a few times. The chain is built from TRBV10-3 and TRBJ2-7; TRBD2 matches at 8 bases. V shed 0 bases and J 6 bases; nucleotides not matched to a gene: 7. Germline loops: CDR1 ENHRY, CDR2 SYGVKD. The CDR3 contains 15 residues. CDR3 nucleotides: TGTGCCATCAGTGAGTCCGGGACTAGTCGCTCCGAGCAGTACTTC. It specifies CAISESGTSRSEQYF.

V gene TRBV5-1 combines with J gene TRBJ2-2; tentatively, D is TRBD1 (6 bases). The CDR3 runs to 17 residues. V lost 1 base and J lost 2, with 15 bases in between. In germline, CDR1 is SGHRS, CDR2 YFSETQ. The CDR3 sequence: CASSLFGRGQNTGELFF. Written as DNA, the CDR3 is TGCGCCAGCAGCTTGTTTGGTCGGGGACAAAACACCGGGGAGCTGTTTTTT.

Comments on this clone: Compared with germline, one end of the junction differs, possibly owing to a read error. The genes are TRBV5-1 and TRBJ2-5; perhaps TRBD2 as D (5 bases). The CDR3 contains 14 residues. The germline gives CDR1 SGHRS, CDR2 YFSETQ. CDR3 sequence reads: CASSLGSGKESQYF. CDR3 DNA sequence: TGCGCCAGCAGCTTGGGTTCGGGGAAAGAGTCCCAGTACTTC.

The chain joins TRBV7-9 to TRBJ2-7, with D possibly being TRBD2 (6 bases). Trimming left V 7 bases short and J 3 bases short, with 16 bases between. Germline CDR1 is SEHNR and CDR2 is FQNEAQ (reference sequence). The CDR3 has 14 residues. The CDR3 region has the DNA TGTGCCAGCACCCTTAGCGGAAAGAGCTACGAGCAGTACTTC. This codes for CASTLSGKSYEQYF.

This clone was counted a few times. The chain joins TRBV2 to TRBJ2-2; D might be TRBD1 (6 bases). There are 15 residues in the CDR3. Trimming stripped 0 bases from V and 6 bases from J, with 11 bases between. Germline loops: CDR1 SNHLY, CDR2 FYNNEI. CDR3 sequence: CASSEALRGSGELFF. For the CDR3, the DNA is TGTGCCAGCAGTGAAGCGCTTAGGGGGTCCGGGGAGCTGTTTTTT.

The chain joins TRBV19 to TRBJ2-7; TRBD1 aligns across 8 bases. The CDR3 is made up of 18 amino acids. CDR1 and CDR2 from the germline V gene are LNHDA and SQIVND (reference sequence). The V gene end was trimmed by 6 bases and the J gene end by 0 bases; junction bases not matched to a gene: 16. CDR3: CASSITHTTGGTSYEQYF. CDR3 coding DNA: TGTGCCAGTAGCATTACCCACACTACAGGGGGTACCTCCTACGAGCAGTACTTC.

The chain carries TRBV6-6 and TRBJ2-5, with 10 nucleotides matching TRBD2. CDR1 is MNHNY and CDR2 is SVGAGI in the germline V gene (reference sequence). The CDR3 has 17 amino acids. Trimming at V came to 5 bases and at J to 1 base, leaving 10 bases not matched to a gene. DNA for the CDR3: TGTGCCAGCAGTCCCCCCCCCAGCGGGAGGGCCCAAGAGACCCAGTACTTC. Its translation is CASSPPPSGRAQETQYF.

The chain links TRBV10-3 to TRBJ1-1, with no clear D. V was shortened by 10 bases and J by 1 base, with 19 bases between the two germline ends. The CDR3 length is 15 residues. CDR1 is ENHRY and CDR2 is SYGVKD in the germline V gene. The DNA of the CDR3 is TGTGCCACGACCCCGGGAGGGCCCAAGAACACTGAAGCTTTCTTT. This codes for CATTPGGPKNTEAFF.

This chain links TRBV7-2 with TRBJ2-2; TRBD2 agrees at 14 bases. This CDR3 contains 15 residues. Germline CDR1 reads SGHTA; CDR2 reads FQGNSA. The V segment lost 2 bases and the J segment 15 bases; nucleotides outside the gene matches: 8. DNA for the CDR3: TGTGCCAGCAGCTTACGACCGGGGACTAGCGGGAGTTTGTTTTTT. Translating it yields CASSLRPGTSGSLFF. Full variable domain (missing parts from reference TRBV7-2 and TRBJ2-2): GAGVSQSPSNKVTEKGKDVELRCDPISGHTALYWYRQSLGQGLEFLIYFQGNSAPDKSGLPSDRFSAERTGGSVSTLTIQRTQQEDSAVYLCASSLRPGTSGSLFFGEGSRLTVL.

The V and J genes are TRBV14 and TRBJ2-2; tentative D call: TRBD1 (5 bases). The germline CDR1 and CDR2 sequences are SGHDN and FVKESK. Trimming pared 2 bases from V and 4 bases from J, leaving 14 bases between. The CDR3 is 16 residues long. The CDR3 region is CASSQFRVLGTGELFF. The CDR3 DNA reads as TGTGCCAGCAGCCAATTCAGGGTGTTAGGCACCGGGGAGCTGTTTTTT. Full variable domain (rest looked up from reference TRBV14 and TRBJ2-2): EAGVTQFPSHSVIEKGQTVTLRCDPISGHDNLYWYRRVMGKEIKFLLHFVKESKQDESGMPNNRFLAERTGGTYSTLKVQPAELEDSGVYFCASSQFRVLGTGELFFGEGSRLTVL.

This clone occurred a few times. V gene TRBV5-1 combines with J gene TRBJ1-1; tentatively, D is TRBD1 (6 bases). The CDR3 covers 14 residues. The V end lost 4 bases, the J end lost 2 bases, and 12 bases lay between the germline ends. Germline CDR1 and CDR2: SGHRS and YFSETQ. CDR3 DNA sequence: TGCGCCAGCAGCGGACCCGGGACAAACACTGAAGCTTTCTTT. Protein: CASSGPGTNTEAFF.

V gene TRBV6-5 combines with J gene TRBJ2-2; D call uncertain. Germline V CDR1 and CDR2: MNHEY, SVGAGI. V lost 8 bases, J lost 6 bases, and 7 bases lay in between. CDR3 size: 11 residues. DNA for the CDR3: TGTGCCAGCGCACAAGCCGGGGAGCTGTTTTTT. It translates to CASAQAGELFF.